This T cell receptor (beta chain) was found in a study of a mutant IDH1 vaccine in newly diagnosed glioma. Repertoires were generated with immunoSEQ multiplex PCR, while TCRdb's copy carries only in-frame clones and drops some. The sample has under 90,000 clones, approximately 85% seen once. The germline V gene has CDR1 MGHRA and CDR2 YSYEKL. Trimming took off 3 bases at V and 0 bases at J, with 20 bases between the two ends. This CDR3 is built from 19 residues. Specified time point: baseline, week 1 (first vaccination visit). The treatment is: pre-vaccination baseline after standard-of-care therapy. The donor cohort comprised cases of new WHO grade 3 or 4 IDH1-mutant, ATRX-lost astrocytoma.

This chain links TRBV4-1 with TRBJ1-4; D remains ambiguous. The source is a man aged 45-65 years with glioma. Source: PBMCs, taken from a glioma patient treated with radiotherapy, temozolomide or both. The CDR3 nucleotides read TGCGCCAGCAGCCATGACCAGTCCGTAGCAGGCACAACTAATGAAAAACTGTTTTTT. Amino acids: CASSHDQSVAGTTNEKLFF.